These 29 T cell receptor beta chains were all obtained from the same sample, sequenced in a study of blood T cell repertoires in COVID-19. TCRdb's table, derived via immunoSEQ multiplex PCR, lists solely in-frame clones and lacks some. Of about 140,000 clones listed, 80% were seen once; the top ten hold 3.5%. Sequenced material: peripheral blood. The origin of the receptors is a man in his sixties or seventies who had recovered from COVID-19.

The rearrangement joins TRBV5-3 to TRBJ1-2; 8 positions match TRBD1. TRBV5-3 belongs to the ORF category, with a function that is uncertain. Losses at the gene ends were 3 bases for V and 0 bases for J; bases not matched to a gene: 16. The CDR3 length is 19 residues. The CDR3 DNA reads TGTGCCAGAAGCTGGCCTAAGGGACAGGAAAAGCCTGCTAACTATGGCTACACCTTC. The encoded protein is CARSWPKGQEKPANYGYTF.

The rearrangement links TRBV4-1 to TRBJ2-2; 7 bases agree with TRBD1. V shed 4 bases and J 4 bases; nucleotides not matched to a gene: 12. The CDR3 consists of 17 residues. Germline V gene data show CDR1 as MGHRA and CDR2 as YSYEKL. The CDR3 here is CASSLARRNRGTGELFF. As DNA, the CDR3 is TGCGCCAGCAGCCTTGCAAGGCGGAACAGGGGCACCGGGGAGCTGTTTTTT.

The chain combines TRBV7-2 with TRBJ1-1, with 10 bases lining up with TRBD1. The CDR3 spans 14 residues. The germline gives CDR1 SGHTA, CDR2 FQGNSA. The trim removed 5 bases at V and 10 bases at J, leaving 10 bases unmatched. CDR3 residues: CASSASTGGRGAFF. In nucleotides, the CDR3 is TGTGCCAGCAGCGCCTCGACAGGGGGCCGTGGAGCTTTCTTT.

CDR3 coding DNA: TGTGCCAGCAGTTTAGATGGCCCCCAGGAGCAGTACTTC. It is translated as CASSLDGPQEQYF. The rearrangement joins TRBV12-3 or TRBV12-4 to TRBJ2-7; D gene ambiguous. Trimming pared 1 base from V and 7 bases from J, leaving 11 bases between. The CDR3 is 13 residues long.

The chain is built from TRBV4-3 and TRBJ2-5, with 8 bases that match TRBD2. The ends lost 1 base at V and 0 bases at J; junction bases unmatched: 4. The CDR3 has 16 amino acids. Germline lookup yields CDR1 LGHNA and CDR2 YSLEER. The CDR3 bases are TGCGCCAGCAGCCAAGGAGTAGCGGGACACCAAGAGACCCAGTACTTC. It specifies CASSQGVAGHQETQYF.

This clone turned up a few times. The chain couples TRBV29-1 to TRBJ1-1; no definite D call. The V and J ends lost 0 bases and 4 bases respectively, with 12 bases between them. Germline CDR1 SQVTM, CDR2 ANQGSEA. CDR3 size: 14 residues. CDR3 DNA sequence: TGCAGCGTTGAAGATTCGGGTTTGAGCACTGAAGCTTTCTTT. Translating it yields CSVEDSGLSTEAFF.

This clone was seen a single time. The J gene is TRBJ1-5, the V gene TRBV7-9, with no clear D. Germline V gene lookup returns CDR1 SEHNR and CDR2 FQNEAQ (reference sequence). The CDR3 runs 14 residues. Trimming pared 3 bases from V and 4 bases from J, leaving 10 bases between. CDR3 sequence: CASSLGRGNQPQHF. The DNA for the CDR3 is TGTGCCAGCAGCTTGGGTCGCGGAAATCAGCCCCAGCATTTT.

The chain employs TRBV5-1 and TRBJ2-5, with D perhaps TRBD2 (6 bases). The CDR3 is 15 residues long. Germline values: CDR1 SGHRS, CDR2 YFSETQ. The germline V and J ends were trimmed by 3 bases and 4 bases, with 16 bases remaining between them. CDR3 region: CASSWLGLAGETQYF. The CDR3 DNA reads TGCGCCAGCAGCTGGCTGGGACTCGCGGGAGAGACCCAGTACTTC.

V is TRBV10-2 and J is TRBJ2-2, with 16 bases lining up with TRBD2. In germline, CDR1 is WSHSY, CDR2 SAAADI. After removal of 2 bases from V and 4 bases from J, the junction contained 10 bases not matched to a gene. This CDR3 has 20 amino acids. CDR3: CASSELGLAGGPRSTGELFF. The DNA of the CDR3 is TGCGCCAGCAGTGAGCTGGGACTAGCGGGAGGGCCTCGCAGCACCGGGGAGCTGTTTTTT.

The chain combines TRBV6-5 with TRBJ2-1; TRBD2 matches 13 bases. V was pared by 7 bases and J by 8 bases, with 5 bases of the junction left unmatched. CDR1 is MNHEY, CDR2 SVGAGI, per germline. The CDR3 is 14 residues long. CDR3 in DNA: TGTGCCAGCACCCGACTAGCGGGAGGATATGAGCAGTTCTTC. Translated: CASTRLAGGYEQFF.

The J gene is TRBJ1-2, the V gene TRBV7-2; no reliable D call. The germline CDR1 and CDR2 sequences are SGHTA and FQGNSA. The V end lost 3 bases, the J end lost 5 bases, and 13 bases lay between the germline ends. This CDR3 comprises 14 residues. The CDR3 DNA sequence: TGTGCCAGCAGCTTCGAGGGAGTATGGTATGGCTACACCTTC. It codes for CASSFEGVWYGYTF.

This clone showed up just once. The chain couples TRBV7-2 to TRBJ2-2; tentatively, D is TRBD1 (6 bases). From germline, CDR1 is SGHTA and CDR2 FQGNSA. This CDR3 is built from 16 residues. The germline V and J ends were trimmed by 5 bases and 4 bases, with 17 bases remaining between them. For the CDR3, the DNA is TGTGCCAGCAGCCAACGAGCCGGGACAAGCACCGGGGAGCTGTTTTTT. It yields the protein CASSQRAGTSTGELFF.

The chain has TRBV7-6 and TRBJ2-2; 14 nucleotides agree with TRBD2. CDR3 length: 16 amino acids. The ends lost 6 bases at V and 5 bases at J; junction bases unmatched: 5. Germline values: CDR1 SGHVS, CDR2 FNYEAQ. In DNA, the CDR3 is TGTGCCAGCAGTCCTCGACTAGCGGGGGGGACCGGGGAGCTGTTTTTT. Amino acid sequence: CASSPRLAGGTGELFF.

In its sample, this clone was seen a few times. V is TRBV4-3 and J is TRBJ1-1, with no clear D. Deletions cut 1 base from V and 3 bases from J, with 6 bases between. Per germline, CDR1 LGHNA and CDR2 YSLEER. This CDR3 is 13 amino acids long. The CDR3 reads CASSQGLYTEAFF. The CDR3 coding sequence is TGCGCCAGCAGCCAAGGACTGTACACTGAAGCTTTCTTT.

The CDR3 DNA follows: TGTGCCAGCAGCCCCGGGACATCCTCCTACAATGAGCAGTTCTTC. Protein: CASSPGTSSYNEQFF. The rearrangement joins TRBV27 to TRBJ2-1, with a tentative D call TRBD1 (6 bases). With 6 bases removed from V and 0 bases from J, the gap between germline ends came to 12 bases. In germline, CDR1 is MNHEY, CDR2 SMNVEV (reference sequence). The CDR3 runs to 15 residues.

This clone was counted once. The V gene is TRBV30, the J gene TRBJ2-1; D is perhaps TRBD1 (5 bases). The CDR3 sequence is 13 residues long. Trimming removed 3 bases at V and 6 bases at J, with 12 bases between. Germline CDR1 GTSNPN, CDR2 SVGIG (reference sequence). The CDR3: CAWSASRANEQFF. In DNA, the CDR3 is TGTGCCTGGAGCGCCTCCAGGGCCAATGAGCAGTTCTTC.

This clone was seen once. The rearrangement joins TRBV5-6 to TRBJ2-7, with a tentative D call TRBD1 (5 bases). CDR1 is SGHDT, CDR2 YYEEEE, per germline. Trimming left V 1 base short and J 6 bases short, with 11 bases between. CDR3 length: 13 residues. CDR3 coding DNA: TGTGCCAGCAGCTTGAATCAGGGCCCCGAGCAGTACTTC. It is translated as CASSLNQGPEQYF.

The chain recombines TRBV7-9 with TRBJ2-2; no clear D. The V end lost 5 bases, the J end lost 4 bases, and 14 bases lay between the germline ends. The CDR3 is 15 amino acids. CDR1 is SEHNR and CDR2 is FQNEAQ in the germline V gene (reference sequence). As DNA, the CDR3 is TGTGCCAGCAGCGCAGGCCAGACGAGCACCGGGGAGCTGTTTTTT. This translates into CASSAGQTSTGELFF.

The chain combines TRBV5-1 with TRBJ1-2; no reliable D call. V shed 0 bases and J shed 4 bases, with 10 bases lying between them. CDR3 length equals 14 residues. In germline, CDR1 is SGHRS, CDR2 YFSETQ. CDR3 region: CASSLVPGSYGYTF. CDR3 coding DNA: TGCGCCAGCAGCTTGGTTCCGGGTAGCTATGGCTACACCTTC.

The chain uses TRBV6-4 and TRBJ1-2, with 7 positions matching TRBD1. After removal of 5 bases from V and 4 bases from J, the junction contained 10 bases not matched to a gene. CDR3 length equals 15 residues. CDR1 and CDR2 from the germline V gene are MRHNA and SNTAGT. This chain's CDR3 is CASSPGGDSAYGYTF. The CDR3 DNA reads TGTGCCAGCAGTCCCGGGGGGGACAGCGCCTATGGCTACACCTTC.

This chain's CDR3 is CAAKGGLNTGELFF. The CDR3 nucleotides are TGTGCCGCCAAAGGCGGGCTAAACACCGGGGAGCTGTTTTTT. This chain connects TRBV24-1 to TRBJ2-2, with TRBD2 as a possible D gene (5 bases). With 12 bases removed from V and 2 bases from J, the gap between germline ends came to 15 bases. The CDR3 has 14 residues. Germline V gene sequence: CDR1 KGHDR, CDR2 SFDVKD.

J is TRBJ2-3 and V is TRBV9; TRBD2 matches at 11 bases. The CDR3 sequence is 16 residues long. After removal of 4 bases from V and 6 bases from J, the junction contained 10 bases not matched to a gene. Germline assignment: CDR1 SGDLS and CDR2 YYNGEE. The CDR3 DNA reads TGTGCCAGCAGCCCCCTACTAGCGGGAGCGGGGGATACGCAGTATTTT. Its translation: CASSPLLAGAGDTQYF.

This clone occurred a few times. V usage is TRBV14 and J usage is TRBJ2-7, with a possible D match to TRBD2 (5 bases). The V and J ends lost 0 bases and 3 bases respectively, with 12 bases between them. The CDR3 runs 15 residues. Per the germline V gene, CDR1 is SGHDN and CDR2 is FVKESK. CDR3 in DNA: TGTGCCAGCAGCCAAGATGTGGACTTCGACTACGAGCAGTACTTC. This gives the protein CASSQDVDFDYEQYF. Full variable domain (outside the CDR3, taken from reference TRBV14 and TRBJ2-7): EAGVTQFPSHSVIEKGQTVTLRCDPISGHDNLYWYRRVMGKEIKFLLHFVKESKQDESGMPNNRFLAERTGGTYSTLKVQPAELEDSGVYFCASSQDVDFDYEQYFGPGTRLTVT.

The gene calls are TRBV21-1 and TRBJ2-7; the D segment call TRBD1 is taken from the table without a DNA check. TRBV21-1 is labeled a pseudogene. CDR3 size: 12 residues. CDR3 nucleotides: TGTGCCAGGGTACAAAGTACCTACGAGCAGTACTTC. Protein: CARVQSTYEQYF.

V and J are TRBV19 and TRBJ2-5, with D possibly being TRBD2 (5 bases). The V end lost 5 bases, the J end lost 3 bases, and 19 bases lay between the germline ends. This CDR3 spans 16 amino acids. Germline V gene sequence: CDR1 LNHDA, CDR2 SQIVND (reference sequence). The CDR3 DNA is TGTGCCAGTAGTCCACGAAGAGCCGGGGAAAAAGAGACCCAGTACTTC. Its translation: CASSPRRAGEKETQYF.

This clone has just a few counts. The CDR3 sequence is CASSTPGTGAFHF. The CDR3 nucleotides read TGTGCCAGCAGCACCCCCGGGACAGGGGCCTTCCACTTT. The chain uses TRBV2 and TRBJ1-6, with 10 nucleotides matching TRBD1. Germline V gene sequence: CDR1 SNHLY, CDR2 FYNNEI. J lost 17 bases, V lost 6 bases, and 10 bases had no gene match. The CDR3 has 13 residues.

Comments on this clone: In the same sample, other DNA sequences code for this CDR3. V and J are TRBV19 and TRBJ2-3, with D uncertain. Trimming pared 0 bases from V and 1 base from J, leaving 8 bases between. The CDR3 is 15 residues long. From germline, CDR1 is LNHDA and CDR2 SQIVND (reference sequence). The CDR3: CASSIEAGRTDTQYF. In nucleotides, the CDR3 is TGTGCCAGTAGTATAGAAGCAGGCCGCACAGATACGCAGTATTTT.

The gene calls are TRBV5-1 and TRBJ1-1, with 8 bases fitting TRBD1. CDR1 SGHRS and CDR2 YFSETQ come from the germline V gene. V trimming: 3 bases; J trimming: 6 bases; junction bases outside the gene matches: 4. This CDR3 is built from 13 residues. CDR3 in DNA: TGCGCCAGCAGCTCGACAGGGGACTCTGAAGCTTTCTTT. This codes for CASSSTGDSEAFF.

The CDR3 loop is CASSPRVTGELFF. The CDR3 DNA follows: TGTGCCAGCAGCCCGAGGGTCACCGGGGAGCTGTTTTTT. The V gene is TRBV7-8, the J gene TRBJ2-2; tentative D call: TRBD2 (5 bases). This CDR3 is 13 amino acids long. Trimming left V 5 bases short and J 4 bases short, with 8 bases between. CDR1 is SGHVS, CDR2 FQNEAQ, per germline.